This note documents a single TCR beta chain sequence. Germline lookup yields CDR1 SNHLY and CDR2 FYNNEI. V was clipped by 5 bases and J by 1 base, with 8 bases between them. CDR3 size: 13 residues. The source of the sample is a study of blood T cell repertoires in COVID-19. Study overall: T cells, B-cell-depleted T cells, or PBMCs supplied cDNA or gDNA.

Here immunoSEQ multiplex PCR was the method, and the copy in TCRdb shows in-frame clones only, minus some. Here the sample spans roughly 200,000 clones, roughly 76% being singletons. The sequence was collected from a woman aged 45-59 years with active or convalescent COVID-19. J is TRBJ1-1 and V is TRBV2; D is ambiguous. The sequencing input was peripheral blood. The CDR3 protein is CASSPYRNTEAFF. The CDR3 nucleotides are TGTGCCAGCAGTCCATACAGGAACACTGAAGCTTTCTTT.